This TCR beta chain was obtained from a study of cytomegalovirus exposure and HLA in healthy donors. Study background: One earlier analysis, a look at about 179 million T cells, found about 110 million unique TCR beta sequences. General study findings and limits: It was in a later analysis that TCR association rates were seen to vary by HLA locus, highest for DRB1 and lowest for HLA-C. Sequences of the TCR beta chain were said to predict the HLA-A and HLA-B alleles of most subjects accurately.

PCR used 60 Vbeta primers and 13 Jbeta primers. Libraries were prepared by immunoSEQ multiplex PCR; TCRdb keeps only in-frame clonotypes and omits some of them. This table has around 190,000 clones, around 77% appearing once. Per germline, CDR1 KGHSH and CDR2 LQKENI. The CDR3 is 14 residues long. V lost 3 bases and J 3 bases, leaving 10 bases between the germline ends. Note on this clone: Its target is not known.

The chain joins TRBV18 to TRBJ2-3; D is possibly TRBD1 (6 bases). Sequenced sample: PBMCs. The TCR comes from a man aged 60-69 years in good health and CMV-seronegative. DNA for the CDR3: TGTGCCAGCTCACCTATAGGACAGACAGATACGCAGTATTTT. The encoded protein is CASSPIGQTDTQYF.